This passage covers 20 T cell receptor beta chains from one sample sequenced in a study of cytomegalovirus exposure and HLA in healthy donors. The PCR used 60 Vbeta and 13 Jbeta primers. TCRdb keeps only in-frame clones here, not all; method: immunoSEQ multiplex PCR. The sample has more than 150,000 clones, around 80% seen once. Source material: PBMCs. These receptors were taken from a woman aged 25 to 39 in good health and CMV-seronegative.

This clone came up a few times. The V and J genes are TRBV4-1 and TRBJ2-1, with D possibly being TRBD2 (5 bases). The length of the CDR3 is 18 residues. V shed 0 bases and J shed 1 base, with 16 bases lying between them. From germline, CDR1 is MGHRA and CDR2 YSYEKL. Here the CDR3 reads CASSQEPPSEGSYNEQFF. The CDR3 DNA is TGCGCCAGCAGCCAAGAGCCCCCGAGCGAGGGTTCCTACAATGAGCAGTTCTTC.

The chain is built from TRBV19 and TRBJ2-5; D is ambiguous. The CDR3 length is 13 residues. Germline-derived CDR1 and CDR2 are LNHDA and SQIVND (reference sequence). V lost 1 base and J lost 5, with 8 bases in between. This CDR3 is CASSIGPVETQYF. The CDR3 nucleotides are TGTGCCAGTAGTATAGGGCCAGTGGAGACCCAGTACTTC.

The chain employs TRBV2 and TRBJ1-1; maybe TRBD1 (6 bases). The V and J ends lost 7 bases and 0 bases respectively, with 15 bases between them. Germline CDR1 reads SNHLY; CDR2 reads FYNNEI. This CDR3 is 15 amino acids long. The CDR3 region is CASTRGGGVNTEAFF. The CDR3 nucleotides are TGTGCCAGCACCCGAGGGGGGGGAGTGAACACTGAAGCTTTCTTT.

The gene calls are TRBV5-6 and TRBJ1-1; no definite D call. The V and J ends lost 1 base and 6 bases respectively, with 13 bases between them. This CDR3 has 14 residues. Germline CDR1 reads SGHDT; CDR2 reads YYEEEE. The CDR3 coding sequence is TGTGCCAGCAGCTTGTACGCCCAGGCCCCTGAAGCTTTCTTT. Its translation is CASSLYAQAPEAFF.

The gene calls are TRBV5-1 and TRBJ1-4; TRBD1 aligns across 7 bases. J lost 4 bases, V lost 4 bases, and 7 bases had no gene match. CDR1 is SGHRS and CDR2 is YFSETQ in the germline V gene. This CDR3 spans 15 amino acids. In nucleotides, the CDR3 is TGCGCCAGCAGCCTGGGGACAGCCGATAATGAAAAACTGTTTTTT. Translated: CASSLGTADNEKLFF.

This clone was seen only a few times. The rearrangement links TRBV6-5 to TRBJ2-3; 10 nucleotides agree with TRBD2. The ends lost 0 bases at V and 7 bases at J; junction bases unmatched: 4. The V gene's germline CDR1 is MNHEY and CDR2 SVGAGI. This CDR3 is built from 15 residues. In DNA form, the CDR3 reads TGTGCCAGCAGTTACTCAGCGGGGGGGCCGAATACGCAGTATTTT. It specifies CASSYSAGGPNTQYF.

In this sample, this clone turned up a few times. The rearrangement joins TRBV6-1 to TRBJ1-2; D is uncertain. The V gene's germline CDR1 is MNHNS and CDR2 SASEGT. The CDR3 extends over 17 amino acids. V dropped 0 bases and J dropped 4 bases, with 18 bases sitting between them. In nucleotides, the CDR3 is TGTGCCAGCAGTGAAGCCATTACCCTTGGTAGTACCTATGGCTACACCTTC. Its protein is CASSEAITLGSTYGYTF.

The chain has TRBV10-3 and TRBJ1-3; unclear D gene. The germline V gene has CDR1 ENHRY and CDR2 SYGVKD. The CDR3 sequence is 17 residues long. Trimming pared 3 bases from V and 0 bases from J, leaving 15 bases between. The CDR3 nucleotides are TGTGCCATCAGTGAACGTGGGCAACAATTCTCTGGAAACACCATATATTTT. Translating gives CAISERGQQFSGNTIYF.

For this clone: Sequence at one end of the junction differs from germline and may be a read error. Other DNA sequences of this sample code for an identical CDR3. This chain joins TRBV30 and TRBJ2-7, with unresolved D. Looked up from germline, CDR1 is GTSNPN and CDR2 is SVGIG (reference sequence). This CDR3 has 12 residues. CDR3 in amino acids: CAWTPTIYEQYF. DNA of the CDR3: TGTGCCTGGACCCCAACTATCTACGAACAGTACTTC.

V is TRBV6-6 and J is TRBJ1-2; 7 bases match TRBD1. Per the germline V gene, CDR1 is MNHNY and CDR2 is SVGAGI (reference sequence). This CDR3 comprises 12 residues. The V segment lost 7 bases and the J segment 6 bases; nucleotides outside the gene matches: 5. The CDR3 nucleotides read TGTGCCAGCATGACAGGGCTTGATGGCTACACCTTC. It translates to CASMTGLDGYTF.

The chain joins TRBV27 to TRBJ1-6; 7 bases line up with TRBD1. Germline trimming cut 2 bases from V and 10 bases from J; bases unmatched to any gene: 11. CDR3 size: 16 residues. CDR1 is MNHEY and CDR2 is SMNVEV in the germline V gene (reference sequence). CDR3 sequence: CASSLRGGPFGSPLHF. DNA for the CDR3: TGTGCCAGCAGTTTAAGAGGGGGCCCGTTTGGGTCACCCCTCCACTTT.

The V gene is TRBV30, the J gene TRBJ1-2; tentative D call: TRBD1 (6 bases). V was shortened by 3 bases and J by 3 bases, with 20 bases between the two germline ends. The CDR3 contains 16 residues. Germline CDR1 and CDR2: GTSNPN and SVGIG (reference sequence). In DNA form, the CDR3 reads TGTGCCTGGAGACCACCGGGACATGTAATTGACTATGGCTACACCTTC. The encoded protein is CAWRPPGHVIDYGYTF. The full variable domain, its missing parts supplied by reference TRBV30 and TRBJ1-2, is SQTIHQWPATLVQPVGSPLSLECTVEGTSNPNLYWYRQAAGRGLQLLFYSVGIGQISSEVPQNLSASRPQDRQFILSSKKLLLSDSGFYLCAWRPPGHVIDYGYTFGSGTRLTVV.

The chain is built from TRBV5-1 and TRBJ2-2; D not certain. Per germline, CDR1 SGHRS and CDR2 YFSETQ. V was pared by 0 bases and J by 7 bases, with 10 bases between. This CDR3 has 14 amino acids. CDR3 amino acids: CASSLDFSGGELFF. The CDR3 DNA reads TGCGCCAGCAGCTTGGATTTTTCCGGCGGGGAGCTGTTTTTT.

V and J are TRBV5-1 and TRBJ2-5; TRBD2 agrees at 7 bases. Germline lookup yields CDR1 SGHRS and CDR2 YFSETQ. V gave up 3 bases and J gave up 5 bases; unmatched junction bases: 7. This CDR3 is built from 14 residues. The CDR3 loop is CASSSSGTGETQYF. Written as DNA, the CDR3 is TGCGCCAGCAGCTCTAGCGGAACGGGGGAGACCCAGTACTTC. Drawing the rest from reference TRBV5-1 and TRBJ2-5, the complete variable domain is KAGVTQTPRYLIKTRGQQVTLSCSPISGHRSVSWYQQTPGQGLQFLFEYFSETQRNKGNFPGRFSGRQFSNSRSEMNVSTLELGDSALYLCASSSSGTGETQYFGPGTRLLVL.

This clone showed up just a few times. The V and J genes are TRBV7-6 and TRBJ2-1; 7 nucleotides match TRBD1. V was pared by 0 bases and J by 2 bases, with 4 bases of the junction left unmatched. CDR3 size: 16 residues. Germline lookup yields CDR1 SGHVS and CDR2 FNYEAQ. The CDR3: CASSLARDSPYNEQFF. The DNA of the CDR3 is TGTGCCAGCAGCTTAGCTCGGGACAGCCCCTACAATGAGCAGTTCTTC.

The chain uses TRBV7-6 and TRBJ2-1; 11 positions match TRBD2. The CDR3 runs 18 residues. CDR1 and CDR2 (germline): SGHVS, FNYEAQ. Trimming cost V 3 bases and J 5 bases; bases outside gene matches: 12. The CDR3 spells CASSFSGYASGGNNEQFF. CDR3 nucleotide sequence: TGTGCCAGCAGCTTTTCCGGATACGCTAGCGGGGGGAACAATGAGCAGTTCTTC.

This chain uses TRBV30 with TRBJ2-7; 7 positions agree with TRBD1. Trimming cost V 2 bases and J 3 bases; bases outside gene matches: 1. CDR1 and CDR2 (germline): GTSNPN, SVGIG (reference sequence). The CDR3 contains 12 residues. The CDR3 here is CAWSHRGYEQYF. CDR3 bases: TGTGCCTGGAGTCACAGGGGCTACGAGCAGTACTTC.

The genes are TRBV7-2 and TRBJ1-6; 7 nucleotides align to TRBD1. The CDR3 length is 14 residues. V gave up 4 bases and J gave up 8 bases; unmatched junction bases: 5. Germline values: CDR1 SGHTA, CDR2 FQGNSA. CDR3 residues: CASSYRGVDSPLHF. For the CDR3, the DNA is TGTGCCAGCAGCTACAGGGGCGTAGATTCACCCCTCCACTTT.

V usage is TRBV7-6 and J usage is TRBJ2-2; D is ambiguous. V was shortened by 0 bases and J by 7 bases, with 6 bases between the two germline ends. Germline V gene data show CDR1 as SGHVS and CDR2 as FNYEAQ. The CDR3 has 13 residues. The CDR3 loop is CASSLAPGGELFF. The CDR3 DNA is TGTGCCAGCAGCTTAGCGCCCGGCGGGGAGCTGTTTTTT.

The V gene is TRBV5-1, the J gene TRBJ1-4; D possibly corresponds to TRBD1 (6 bases). Germline V gene lookup returns CDR1 SGHRS and CDR2 YFSETQ. This CDR3 spans 16 amino acids. Trimming took 5 bases from V and 4 from J, leaving 18 bases between them. This CDR3 reads CASSSGAVGVNEKLFF. CDR3 in DNA: TGCGCCAGCAGTTCAGGGGCGGTTGGCGTTAATGAAAAACTGTTTTTT. The complete variable domain, with remaining parts taken from reference TRBV5-1 and TRBJ1-4, reads KAGVTQTPRYLIKTRGQQVTLSCSPISGHRSVSWYQQTPGQGLQFLFEYFSETQRNKGNFPGRFSGRQFSNSRSEMNVSTLELGDSALYLCASSSGAVGVNEKLFFGSGTQLSVL.